Presented here are 17 T cell receptor beta chains from one specimen sequenced in a study of T-cell memory formation after mild COVID-19. One entry per CDR3 protein results from TCRdb running MiXCR on the 5' RACE reads. The sample has about 210,000 distinct CDR3 sequences, about 10% seen once. Sequencing was done on a sample of PBMCs or a T cell subset sorted from them (not recorded which). These receptors all come from a man between 18 and 35 years old who had mild COVID-19 (a few samples of this study predate the infection). Cell type and time point are not known.

The chain is built from TRBV7-3 and TRBJ2-6; 9 nucleotides match TRBD1. This CDR3 has 18 residues. V trimming: 2 bases; J trimming: 0 bases; junction bases outside the gene matches: 5. Germline-derived CDR1 and CDR2 are SGHTA and FQGTGA. The CDR3: CASSLPGQGLSGANVLTF. The CDR3 DNA sequence: TGTGCCAGCAGCTTACCGGGACAGGGTCTCTCTGGGGCCAACGTCCTGACTTTC.

This chain connects TRBV28 to TRBJ2-7, with 7 bases fitting TRBD1. There are 13 residues in the CDR3. From germline, CDR1 is MDHEN and CDR2 SYDVKM. Trimming at V came to 3 bases and at J to 5 bases, leaving 4 bases not matched to a gene. CDR3: CASSFGQANEQYV. The CDR3 nucleotides read TGTGCCAGCAGTTTCGGACAGGCCAACGAGCAGTACGTC.

This clonotype was observed a few times. CDR3 in DNA: TGTGCCAGCAGCCAAGACCTAATCCTCCGGGCGGGGGCGCTGGGCGCCGGGGAGCTGTTTTTT. Translation: CASSQDLILRAGALGAGELFF. The gene calls are TRBV3-1 and TRBJ2-2; a possible D gene is TRBD2 (7 bases). Deletions cut 0 bases from V and 6 bases from J, with 29 bases between. Germline CDR1 LGHDT, CDR2 YNNKEL (reference sequence). The CDR3 contains 21 residues.

This clonotype showed up just a few times. The rearrangement uses TRBV20-1 and TRBJ2-7; perhaps TRBD2 as D (6 bases). This CDR3 is 12 amino acids long. V lost 6 bases and J lost 3, with 12 bases in between. The germline V gene encodes CDR1 DFQATT and CDR2 SNEGSKA (reference sequence). The CDR3 bases are TGCAGTGCCCGCGGGGATTTCTACGAGCAGTACGTC. As protein: CSARGDFYEQYV.

The genes are TRBV4-1 and TRBJ2-2; D is unresolved. The germline V gene has CDR1 MGHRA and CDR2 YSYEKL. This CDR3 is built from 18 residues. The germline V and J ends were trimmed by 5 bases and 0 bases, with 19 bases remaining between them. The DNA for the CDR3 is TGCGCCAGCAGCTCCAGAGCCGGGCTCGACGCGAACACCGGGGAGCTGTTTTTT. As protein: CASSSRAGLDANTGELFF.

The V and J genes are TRBV7-2 and TRBJ2-3; the D gene is possibly TRBD2 (7 bases). This CDR3 region has 14 residues. Trimming left V 5 bases short and J 6 bases short, with 15 bases between. Germline values: CDR1 SGHTA, CDR2 FQGNSA. Written as DNA, the CDR3 is TGTGCCAGCAGCCGGGGGGCCGGTTCCGATACGCAGTATTTT. Amino acids: CASSRGAGSDTQYF.

The chain employs TRBV24-1 and TRBJ1-5, with 8 bases identical to TRBD1. CDR1 is KGHDR, CDR2 SFDVKD, per germline. V dropped 3 bases and J dropped 3; count of bases not matched to a gene: 6. The CDR3 runs to 16 residues. CDR3 sequence reads: CATSDPRTGINQPQHF. The CDR3 DNA reads as TGTGCCACCAGTGATCCACGGACAGGGATCAATCAGCCCCAGCATTTT.

CDR3 DNA: TGCGCCAGCAGCCAAGAGTTTCGTAGAAGTCCCACGGGTTACAATGAGCAGTTCTTC. Residues: CASSQEFRRSPTGYNEQFF. This chain joins TRBV4-3 and TRBJ2-1; D is undetermined. The CDR3 has 19 amino acids. Germline V gene lookup returns CDR1 LGHNA and CDR2 YSLEER. V gave up 0 bases and J gave up 4 bases, with 22 bases separating them.

The rearrangement uses TRBV5-5 and TRBJ1-2; D perhaps matches TRBD1 (5 bases). CDR3 size: 15 residues. Trimming left V 5 bases short and J 8 bases short, with 22 bases between. Germline-derived CDR1 and CDR2 are SGHKS and YYEKEE (reference sequence). The CDR3 DNA sequence: TGTGCCAGCAGGATCTTCCCGACCGAAGGGGAAGGCTACACCTTC. This gives the protein CASRIFPTEGEGYTF.

The chain links TRBV5-6 to TRBJ2-6; 7 nucleotides line up with TRBD1. The length of the CDR3 is 18 residues. V lost 4 bases, J lost 1 base, and 11 bases stayed unmatched. Germline-derived CDR1 and CDR2 are SGHDT and YYEEEE. The CDR3 sequence is CASSPGQEDFSGANVLTF. CDR3 coding DNA: TGTGCCAGCAGCCCTGGACAGGAAGATTTTTCTGGGGCCAACGTCCTGACTTTC. Complete variable domain (other parts from reference TRBV5-6 and TRBJ2-6): DAGVTQSPTHLIKTRGQQVTLRCSPKSGHDTVSWYQQALGQGPQFIFQYYEEEERQRGNFPDRFSGHQFPNYSSELNVNALLLGDSALYLCASSPGQEDFSGANVLTFGAGSRLTVL.

This clonotype was seen at least ten times. The chain carries TRBV5-1 and TRBJ2-1; the match to TRBD2 covers 16 bases. The CDR3 covers 17 residues. The germline CDR1 and CDR2 sequences are SGHRS and YFSETQ. Trimming cost V 0 bases and J 10 bases; bases outside gene matches: 7. The CDR3 protein is CASSLVGTSGGAEEQFF. The CDR3 region has the DNA TGCGCCAGCAGCTTGGTCGGGACTAGCGGGGGGGCAGAGGAGCAGTTCTTC.

The rearrangement uses TRBV7-2 and TRBJ2-3, with D unclear. Germline loops: CDR1 SGHTA, CDR2 FQGNSA. V gave up 3 bases and J gave up 2 bases, with 9 bases separating them. The CDR3 covers 14 residues. CDR3 loop: CASSFGSYTDTQYF. CDR3 nucleotide sequence: TGTGCCAGCAGCTTTGGGTCGTACACAGATACGCAGTATTTT. The entire variable domain, with the rest obtained from reference TRBV7-2 and TRBJ2-3, is as follows: GAGVSQSPSNKVTEKGKDVELRCDPISGHTALYWYRQSLGQGLEFLIYFQGNSAPDKSGLPSDRFSAERTGGSVSTLTIQRTQQEDSAVYLCASSFGSYTDTQYFGPGTRLTVL.

There are many counts of this clonotype. The CDR3: CASNGQVEAFF. CDR3 in DNA: TGTGCCAGTAACGGACAGGTTGAAGCTTTCTTT. The chain couples TRBV12-3 or TRBV12-4 to TRBJ1-1; TRBD1 matches at 7 bases. Unmatched junction bases numbered 5, after V lost 9 bases and J lost 7 bases. This CDR3 has 11 residues.

The V and J genes are TRBV5-1 and TRBJ2-2; D is perhaps TRBD2 (6 bases). CDR1 is SGHRS, CDR2 YFSETQ, per germline. Between the trimmed V and J ends, which lost 9 bases and 3 bases, there was a span of 12 bases. CDR3 length: 13 amino acids. For the CDR3, the DNA is TGCGCCACGAAGCGGGCGGACACCGGGGAGCTGTTTTTT. Translated: CATKRADTGELFF.

The rearrangement joins TRBV5-1 to TRBJ2-5, with a possible D match to TRBD2 (5 bases). CDR3 size: 14 residues. CDR1 is SGHRS, CDR2 YFSETQ, per germline. V lost 8 bases to trimming and J lost 3 bases, with 17 bases between them. The CDR3 sequence is CASRLGEIEETQYF. The CDR3 DNA is TGCGCCAGTAGACTCGGGGAGATAGAAGAGACCCAGTACTTC.

This clonotype was counted a few times. This chain uses TRBV2 with TRBJ2-3, with a tentative D call TRBD2 (6 bases). V was clipped by 4 bases and J by 10 bases, with 12 bases between them. CDR3 length equals 12 residues. Germline loops: CDR1 SNHLY, CDR2 FYNNEI. The CDR3 DNA sequence: TGTGCCAGCAGTGCGGGTGGGGGGTCGCAGTATTTT. Protein: CASSAGGGSQYF.

The J gene is TRBJ1-2, the V gene TRBV20-1; a weak D match, TRBD1 (6 bases). The CDR3 runs 14 residues. CDR1 DFQATT and CDR2 SNEGSKA come from the germline V gene (reference sequence). V gave up 6 bases and J gave up 1 base, with 15 bases separating them. CDR3 region: CSAQQGHYNYGYTF. DNA for the CDR3: TGCAGTGCCCAGCAGGGGCACTATAACTATGGCTACACCTTC.